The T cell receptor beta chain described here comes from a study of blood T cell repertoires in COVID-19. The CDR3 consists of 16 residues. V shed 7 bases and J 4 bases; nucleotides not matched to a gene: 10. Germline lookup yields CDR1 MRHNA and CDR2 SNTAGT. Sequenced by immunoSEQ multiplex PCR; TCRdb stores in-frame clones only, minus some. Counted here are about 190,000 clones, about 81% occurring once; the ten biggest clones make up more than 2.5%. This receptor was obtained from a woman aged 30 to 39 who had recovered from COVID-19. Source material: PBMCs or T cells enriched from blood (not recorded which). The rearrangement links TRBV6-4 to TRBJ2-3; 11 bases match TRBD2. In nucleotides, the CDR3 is TGTGCCAGCACCCAGACTAGCGGGAAATGTGCAGATACGCAGTATTTT. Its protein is CASTQTSGKCADTQYF.